The rows below give T cell receptor beta chains drawn from one sample of a study of blood T cell repertoires in COVID-19. Some clones are missing from TCRdb's copy, which holds only in-frame ones; the method was immunoSEQ multiplex PCR. The repertoire holds roughly 200,000 clones, roughly 84% seen once, with roughly 30% in the top ten. The specimen was peripheral blood. These receptors all stem from a man in his forties or fifties with acute or convalescent COVID-19. The CDR3 runs from the conserved cysteine through the conserved F or W. The D gene is left open where the match is weak. Size tells how often a clone was seen (once, few, many) or the class of an expanded clone, and some rows leave it out.

abundance	d_gene	v_gene	j_gene	CDR3aa	CDR3nt
.	.	TRBV3-1/TRBV3-2	TRBJ1-4	CASSALLGIMEKLFF	TGTGCCAGCAGCGCATTGCTGGGCATAATGGAAAAACTGTTTTTT
.	.	TRBV29-1	TRBJ1-3	CSVAGAGNTIYF	TGCAGCGTTGCCGGGGCTGGAAACACCATATATTTT
.	TRBD2	TRBV7-2	TRBJ2-7	CASSLVLAGGREQYF	TGTGCCAGCAGCTTAGTACTAGCGGGAGGCCGCGAGCAGTACTTC
.	.	TRBV29-1	TRBJ1-5	CSVGAGNQPQHF	TGCAGCGTTGGGGCGGGGAACCAGCCCCAGCATTTT
.	.	TRBV18	TRBJ1-4	CASSPTIRGSGEKLFF	TGTGCCAGCTCACCGACCATTAGAGGGTCGGGGGAAAAACTGTTTTTT
.	.	TRBV7-7	TRBJ1-3	CASSLNPGANTIYF	TGTGCCAGCAGCTTAAATCCGGGTGCCAACACCATATATTTT
.	TRBD2	TRBV11-2	TRBJ2-5	CASSLVSGGPLKQETQYF	TGTGCCAGCAGCTTAGTTAGCGGGGGGCCTCTAAAACAAGAGACCCAGTACTTC
.	.	TRBV9	TRBJ1-1	CASSVGGPGATEAFF	TGTGCCAGCAGCGTAGGCGGGCCAGGGGCCACTGAAGCTTTCTTT
many	.	TRBV2	TRBJ1-2	CASKNSIYGYTF	TGTGCCAGCAAGAATAGTATCTATGGCTACACCTTC
.	.	TRBV29-1	TRBJ1-1	CSVVIPNTEAFF	TGCAGCGTTGTAATCCCGAACACTGAAGCTTTCTTT
few	.	TRBV28	TRBJ1-5	CASTLTNQPQHF	TGTGCCAGCACGCTGACTAATCAGCCCCAGCATTTT
.	.	TRBV3-1/TRBV3-2	TRBJ2-1	CASSQRSGGYNEQFF	TGTGCCAGCAGCCAAAGGTCCGGGGGTTACAATGAGCAGTTCTTC
.	.	TRBV2	TRBJ1-3	CASKDEVASGNTIYF	TGTGCCAGCAAAGACGAAGTAGCCTCTGGAAACACCATATATTTT
.	TRBD1	TRBV29-1	TRBJ2-5	CSLGTGTQETQYF	TGCAGCCTCGGGACAGGGACACAAGAGACCCAGTACTTC
.	TRBD1	TRBV6-4	TRBJ2-1	CASSPQGAGIDEQFF	TGTGCCAGCAGCCCACAGGGGGCGGGTATCGATGAGCAGTTCTTC
.	TRBD1	TRBV19	TRBJ1-1	CASSSGQQNTEAFF	TGTGCCAGTAGTTCGGGACAGCAGAACACTGAAGCTTTCTTT
.	TRBD1	TRBV5-1	TRBJ1-1	CASSSLGTGIDTEAFF	TGCGCCAGCAGCTCGCTGGGGACAGGTATTGACACTGAAGCTTTCTTT
.	.	TRBV6-5	TRBJ2-1	CASSYSEGADEQFF	TGTGCCAGCAGTTACTCGGAGGGGGCGGATGAGCAGTTCTTC
.	TRBD1	TRBV5-5	TRBJ1-2	CASRGQPFYGYTF	TGTGCCAGCAGGGGACAGCCATTCTATGGCTACACCTTC
.	TRBD2	TRBV19	TRBJ2-1	CASSISGGSNEQFF	TGTGCCAGTAGTATTTCGGGAGGATCAAATGAGCAGTTCTTC
once	TRBD1	TRBV6-4	TRBJ2-5	CASSEGQGAIETQYF	TGTGCCAGCAGTGAGGGACAGGGGGCAATCGAGACCCAGTACTTC
.	.	TRBV2	TRBJ2-6	CASRWTEERSGANVLTF	TGTGCCAGCAGGTGGACAGAGGAACGCTCTGGGGCCAACGTCCTGACTTTC
.	.	TRBV6-2/TRBV6-3	TRBJ2-7	CASSSMDRSYEQYF	TGTGCCAGCAGTTCAATGGACAGATCCTACGAGCAGTACTTC
.	.	TRBV4-1	TRBJ1-1	CASSQAGQGNTEAFF	TGCGCCAGCAGCCAAGCAGGGCAGGGGAACACTGAAGCTTTCTTT
.	TRBD1	TRBV28	TRBJ1-5	CASSGQGHQPQHF	TGTGCCAGCAGTGGACAGGGACATCAGCCCCAGCATTTT
.	.	TRBV7-7	TRBJ2-5	CASSLAAGFGETQYF	TGTGCCAGCAGCTTAGCGGCGGGGTTCGGCGAGACCCAGTACTTC
few	TRBD2	TRBV25-1	TRBJ2-2	CASSPSASGSFTGELFF	TGTGCCAGCAGTCCCTCCGCCAGCGGGAGTTTTACCGGGGAGCTGTTTTTT
.	.	TRBV3-1/TRBV3-2	TRBJ1-1	CASSPRGGEAFF	TGTGCCAGCAGCCCCCGTGGGGGGGAAGCTTTCTTT
many	.	TRBV28	TRBJ2-7	CASRPTGSGYEQYF	TGTGCCAGCAGGCCAACAGGGTCCGGCTACGAGCAGTACTTC
few	.	TRBV12-3/TRBV12-4	TRBJ2-4	CASSLLASEFQYF	TGTGCCAGCAGTTTACTAGCTTCGGAGTTTCAGTACTTC
many	TRBD1	TRBV15	TRBJ1-5	CATSRGAGTGINQPQHF	TGTGCCACCAGCAGGGGTGCAGGGACAGGGATCAATCAGCCCCAGCATTTT
.	.	TRBV5-1	TRBJ1-1	CASSFRGNTEAFF	TGCGCCAGCAGCTTCCGAGGGAACACTGAAGCTTTCTTT
.	.	TRBV5-4	TRBJ1-1	CASSQSTALVTEAFF	TGTGCCAGCAGCCAGTCGACAGCCCTCGTCACTGAAGCTTTCTTT
.	.	TRBV7-2	TRBJ1-2	CASSQSPGWDGYTF	TGTGCCAGCAGCCAGAGCCCGGGGTGGGATGGCTACACCTTC
.	.	TRBV9	TRBJ1-1	CASSHPAGEDARLDTEAFF	TGTGCCAGCAGCCATCCGGCCGGGGAGGATGCCCGGTTAGACACTGAAGCTTTCTTT
.	TRBD2	TRBV4-1	TRBJ2-5	CASSRNTGGFQETQYF	TGCGCCAGCAGCCGCAATACCGGGGGGTTCCAAGAGACCCAGTACTTC
few	.	TRBV7-2	TRBJ1-5	CASSFDYYQPQHF	TGTGCCAGCAGCTTCGACTACTATCAGCCCCAGCATTTT
.	TRBD1	TRBV7-2	TRBJ1-3	CASSLDRFRSGNTIYF	TGTGCCAGCAGCTTGGACAGGTTCCGTTCTGGAAACACCATATATTTT
.	TRBD2	TRBV7-3	TRBJ2-3	CASSLLAGGSTDTQYF	TGTGCCAGCAGCTTGCTAGCGGGAGGCTCCACAGATACGCAGTATTTT
.	TRBD1	TRBV19	TRBJ2-7	CASSLNPGQIYEQYF	TGTGCCAGTAGTTTGAATCCGGGACAGATTTACGAGCAGTACTTC
.	.	TRBV5-5	TRBJ2-7	CASSLVQNAYEQYF	TGTGCCAGCAGCTTGGTTCAGAATGCCTACGAGCAGTACTTC
.	.	TRBV12-3/TRBV12-4	TRBJ1-1	CASRRALNTEAFF	TGTGCCAGCAGGAGGGCCCTGAACACTGAAGCTTTCTTT
.	.	TRBV28	TRBJ1-5	CASSLWGSDNQPQHF	TGTGCCAGCAGTTTGTGGGGCAGCGATAATCAGCCCCAGCATTTT
.	TRBD1	TRBV5-8	TRBJ1-2	CASSSGQGDGYGYTF	TGTGCCAGCAGCTCCGGACAGGGAGACGGCTATGGCTACACCTTC
.	TRBD1	TRBV7-9	TRBJ1-4	CASSPRDRGDEKLFF	TGTGCCAGCAGCCCGCGGGACAGGGGGGATGAAAAACTGTTTTTT
.	TRBD1	TRBV2	TRBJ1-2	CASRAGAGGPTPYGYTF	TGTGCCAGCAGGGCCGGGGCAGGGGGCCCCACCCCATATGGCTACACCTTC
.	TRBD2	TRBV2	TRBJ2-7	CASRWREVSYEQYF	TGTGCCAGCCGGTGGCGGGAGGTCTCCTACGAGCAGTACTTC
.	.	TRBV7-3	TRBJ2-3	CASSGLSVAGTDTQYF	TGTGCCAGCAGCGGGCTCTCGGTAGCGGGCACAGATACGCAGTATTTT
.	.	TRBV3-1/TRBV3-2	TRBJ1-3	CASSPQGGRDTIYF	TGTGCCAGCAGCCCACAGGGCGGGAGGGACACCATATATTTT
.	TRBD2	TRBV6-2/TRBV6-3	TRBJ2-2	CASSYRREGTGELFF	TGTGCCAGCAGTTACCGGCGGGAGGGCACCGGGGAGCTGTTTTTT
.	TRBD1	TRBV18	TRBJ2-7	CASSSGTGIVGEQYF	TGTGCCAGCTCATCCGGGACAGGGATCGTCGGCGAGCAGTACTTC